This TCR beta chain is from a study of CD8 T cells in Susac syndrome. The authors reverse transcribed 0.5 to 1 ug RNA with random hexamers. MiXCR, applied by TCRdb to the immunoSEQ multiplex PCR reads, yields one record per CDR3 protein. The data show roughly 200,000 distinct CDR3 sequences, around 93% seen once. This CDR3 has 16 residues. The V gene lost 4 bases and the J gene lost 8 bases, with 21 bases spanning the gap. Looked up from germline, CDR1 is SGHRS and CDR2 is YFSETQ. This sequence originates from a human donor in good health. The sample consisted of CD4+ T cells from PBMCs. The rearrangement joins TRBV5-1 to TRBJ1-4, with a weak D call TRBD1 (5 bases). DNA for the CDR3: TGCGCCAGCAGCGAGTCGCCGGGACGGCCCCCCGAAAAACTGTTTTTT. It is translated as CASSESPGRPPEKLFF.